This TCR beta chain came from a study of blood T cell repertoires in COVID-19. Study at large: Samples representing acute and convalescent COVID-19 were sourced from the United States, Italy and Spain. T cells, B-cell-depleted T cells, or PBMCs provided the cDNA or gDNA that served as material.

In the original analysis: The authors estimated nucleated cell counts from reference gene primer amplification. Sequencing used immunoSEQ multiplex PCR; TCRdb keeps in-frame clones, though not all of them. The V and J calls and clone size come from that table; D and trimming were worked out from the DNA. This repertoire shows fewer than 50,000 clones, roughly 80% found once; its top ten account for over 9.5%. The count of this clone is one. The CDR3 totals 14 residues. Germline V gives CDR1 LNHDA, CDR2 SQIVND (reference sequence). Trimming pared 1 base from V and 7 bases from J, leaving 11 bases between.

This receptor was obtained from a human donor in a cohort sampled during active COVID-19. The V gene is TRBV19, the J gene TRBJ1-5; TRBD1 is a possible D gene (6 bases). Sequenced sample: peripheral blood. The CDR3 region is CASSIGGPIQPQHF. In DNA, the CDR3 is TGTGCCAGTAGTATAGGGGGGCCGATCCAGCCCCAGCATTTT.